These 9 T cell receptor beta chains were sequenced from one sample in a study of T cells of healthy individuals. TCRdb ran MiXCR on the 5' RACE reads and lists one entry per CDR3 protein. The profile shows 53,000 or so distinct CDR3 sequences, approximately 14% of them singletons. The receptors derive from a human donor in good health.

CDR3 bases: TGCGCCAGCAGCTTGGAGGGCAGAAGCACAGATACGCAGTATTTT. Translated, it gives CASSLEGRSTDTQYF. The rearrangement links TRBV5-1 to TRBJ2-3; no firm D call. Trimming took 0 bases from V and 0 from J, leaving 8 bases between them. CDR1 is SGHRS and CDR2 is YFSETQ in the germline V gene. CDR3 size: 15 residues.

This clonotype occurred a few times. The chain couples TRBV7-2 to TRBJ2-7; TRBD1 or TRBD2 may be the D gene (5 bases each). This CDR3 has 12 amino acids. Germline assignment: CDR1 SGHTA and CDR2 FQGNSA. V shed 7 bases and J shed 3 bases, with 10 bases lying between them. The CDR3 here is CASTEGIYEQYF. CDR3 nucleotides: TGTGCCAGCACAGAGGGGATCTACGAGCAGTACTTC.

The CDR3 nucleotides are TGTGCCAGCAGCAAATTAAGTGGGCGGGAAGCTTTCTTT. Translation: CASSKLSGREAFF. V and J are TRBV21-1 and TRBJ1-1; the table's D call, TRBD1, was not checked against the DNA. TRBV21-1 is reported as a pseudogene. The CDR3 runs 13 residues.

In its sample, this clonotype was seen many times. The rearrangement joins TRBV3-1 to TRBJ1-3, with unresolved D. CDR3 length: 18 amino acids. Germline CDR1 reads LGHDT; CDR2 reads YNNKEL (reference sequence). V lost 4 bases and J lost 4, with 23 bases in between. The CDR3 region has the DNA TGTGCCAGCAGCCCCGTAGGAGGGCTGGGGTATCAGGGAAACACCATATATTTT. It specifies CASSPVGGLGYQGNTIYF.

The sample holds many counts of this clonotype. V usage is TRBV3-1 and J usage is TRBJ2-1, with no clear D. The CDR3 is made up of 15 amino acids. The ends were cut back, 0 bases at V and 1 base at J, with 7 bases in the middle. Germline assignment: CDR1 LGHDT and CDR2 YNNKEL (reference sequence). As DNA, the CDR3 is TGTGCCAGCAGCCAAGAGGTGAAGTCCTACAATGAGCAGTTCTTC. Residues: CASSQEVKSYNEQFF.

This chain joins TRBV2 and TRBJ1-1; a possible D gene is TRBD1 (5 bases). The CDR3 totals 14 residues. Trimming shortened V by 8 bases and J by 3 bases, and 16 bases separated the two germline ends. Germline values: CDR1 SNHLY, CDR2 FYNNEI. The CDR3 region has the DNA TGTGCCAGCGGGAAGGCCGGGACCTACACTGAAGCTTTCTTT. This sequence encodes CASGKAGTYTEAFF.

This clonotype was seen at least ten times. V is TRBV6-5 and J is TRBJ2-2, with D perhaps matching TRBD2 (6 bases). Trimming pared 0 bases from V and 2 bases from J, leaving 13 bases between. Looked up from germline, CDR1 is MNHEY and CDR2 is SVGAGI. The CDR3 extends over 17 amino acids. Here the CDR3 DNA reads TGTGCCAGCAGTTACTCGAACCGGGGGTTCAACACCGGGGAGCTGTTTTTT. The encoded protein is CASSYSNRGFNTGELFF.

With regard to this clonotype: The junction departs from germline at one end; a sequencing error may be responsible. The chain carries TRBV9 and TRBJ2-2; D not resolved. CDR1 and CDR2 (germline): SGDLS, YYNGEE. CDR3 length: 15 amino acids. The CDR3 reads CVSSVGPGRTGELFF. The CDR3 DNA reads as TGTGTCAGCAGCGTAGGCCCGGGTCGCACCGGGGAGCTGTTTTTT.

This clonotype was found many times. A junction boundary mismatches the germline segment, possibly from a read error. The rearrangement links TRBV20-1 to TRBJ1-4; D gene unclear. The CDR3 is made up of 14 amino acids. Looked up from germline, CDR1 is DFQATT and CDR2 is SNEGSKA (reference sequence). The DNA for the CDR3 is TGCAGTGCTCGAGAGGCACAGAGTAATGAAAAACTGTTTTTT. This codes for CSAREAQSNEKLFF.